This T cell receptor (beta chain) emerged from a study of response to subunit inactivated influenza vaccine. Study conclusions and caveats: Authors suggested seasonal influenza vaccinations each recruit few new T cells.

The V and J ends lost 8 bases and 7 bases respectively, with 18 bases between them. This CDR3 is built from 14 residues. CDR1 and CDR2 from the germline V gene are MRHNA and SNTAGT. This clonotype has only a few counts. No antigen is known for it. TCRdb re-called the RT-PCR reads through MiXCR, storing one row per CDR3 protein. Of 860,000 or so distinct CDR3 sequences listed, 21% were seen once; the top ten hold more than 8.5%. This TCR was sampled from a man in his forties or fifties who received an inactivated influenza vaccine. Specimen: PBMCs from blood, collected roughly 5 days after vaccination. The genes are TRBV6-4 and TRBJ2-1; no clear D gene. The CDR3 here is CASSPKVGSNEQFF. The CDR3 DNA follows: TGTGCCAGCTCCCCCAAGGTTGGATCTAATGAGCAGTTCTTC.